Described below is a single TCR beta chain sequence and its context. What it recognizes is unknown. This sample is part of a study of cytomegalovirus exposure and HLA in healthy donors. Study details: The roughly 110 validation repertoires were reported in a later analysis to have been generated on the same platform as the roughly 680 first-cohort repertoires.

Study observations and caveats: It was reported that the classifier diagnosed cytomegalovirus status with high specificity and sensitivity in both the original and validation cohorts. In vitro experiments confirmed that three CMV-associated chains were specific for CMV antigens. Listed as cytomegalovirus-associated were approximately 160 TCR beta chains.

The germline gives CDR1 GTSNPN, CDR2 SVGIG (reference sequence). The germline V and J ends were trimmed by 2 bases and 3 bases, with 10 bases remaining between them. The CDR3 is 13 residues long. The method was immunoSEQ multiplex PCR; TCRdb's version includes in-frame clones alone and lacks a portion of them. The table lists 120,000 to 150,000 clones, approximately 88% of them singletons. The sequence derives from a young man in good health and CMV-seropositive. Sequenced input: PBMCs. The gene calls are TRBV30 and TRBJ1-1; D not resolved. The CDR3 DNA reads TGTGCCTGGAGTCCCATGTCGGACACTGAAGCTTTCTTT. Its translation: CAWSPMSDTEAFF.